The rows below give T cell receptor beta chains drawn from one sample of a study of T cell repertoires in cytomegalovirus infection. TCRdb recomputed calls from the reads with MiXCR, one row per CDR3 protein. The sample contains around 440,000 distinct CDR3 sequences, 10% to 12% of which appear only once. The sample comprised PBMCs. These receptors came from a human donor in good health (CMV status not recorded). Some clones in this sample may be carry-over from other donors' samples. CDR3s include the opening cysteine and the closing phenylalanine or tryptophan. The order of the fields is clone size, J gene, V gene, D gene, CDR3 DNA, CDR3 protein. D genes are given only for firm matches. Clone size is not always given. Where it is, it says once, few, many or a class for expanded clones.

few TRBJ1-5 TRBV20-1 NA TGCAGTGCTAGAGGGGTAGGTAGGAATCAGCCCCAGCATTTT CSARGVGRNQPQHF
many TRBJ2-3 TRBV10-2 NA TGCGCCAGCACTGAAGTTCAAGATTTGATTCGTTTAAATACGCAGTATTTT CASTEVQDLIRLNTQYF
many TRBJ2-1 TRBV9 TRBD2 TGTGCCAGCAGCGTGGGACTAGCGAGTGTTGAGCAGTTCTTC CASSVGLASVEQFF
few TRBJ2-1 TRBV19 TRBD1 TGTGCCAGTAGGGTGACAGGGGCTGAGCAGTTCTTC CASRVTGAEQFF
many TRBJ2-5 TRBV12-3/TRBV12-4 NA TGTGCCAGCAGTTTGAGAGTAGGAGAGACCCAGTACTTC CASSLRVGETQYF
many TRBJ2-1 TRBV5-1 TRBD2 TGCGCCAGCAGTGCGGGAGGGCCGCACAATGAGCAGTTCTTC CASSAGGPHNEQFF
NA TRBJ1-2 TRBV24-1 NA TGTGCCACCAGTGACCCTGGGCCTGCTGCTAATAGCTACACCTTC CATSDPGPAANSYTF
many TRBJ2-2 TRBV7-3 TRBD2 TGTGCCAGCAGCCCCTCGGGACTAGCGGGAGAACGGGGGGAGCTGTTTTTT CASSPSGLAGERGELFF
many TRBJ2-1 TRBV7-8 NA TGTGCCAGCAGCTTAAGACTAATTACCGCACATGAGCAGTTCTTC CASSLRLITAHEQFF
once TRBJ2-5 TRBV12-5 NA TGTGCTAGTGGTTTGGTCGGATATGGGGAGACCCAGTACTTC CASGLVGYGETQYF
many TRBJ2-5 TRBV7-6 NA TGTGCCAGCAGCGCCCCCCGTGGCGAGACCCAGTACTTC CASSAPRGETQYF
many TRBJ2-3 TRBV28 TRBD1 TGTGCCAGCAGTCCTCCGGGACAGAGCACAGATACGCAGTATTTT CASSPPGQSTDTQYF
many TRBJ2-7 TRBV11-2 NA TGTGCCAGCAGCTTAGGTCGCCGGGACCGCAACTCCTACGAGCAGTACTTC CASSLGRRDRNSYEQYF
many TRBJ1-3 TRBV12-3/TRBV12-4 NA TGTGCCAGCAGAGCATGGACTGGAAACACCATATATTTT CASRAWTGNTIYF
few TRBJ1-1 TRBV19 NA TGTGCCAGTAGGGCCGGGGCGAACACTGAAGCTTTCTTT CASRAGANTEAFF
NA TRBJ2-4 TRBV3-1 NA TGTGCCAGCAGCCAAGACAGCCTTATCGCACAAAGGAACATTCAGTACTTC CASSQDSLIAQRNIQYF
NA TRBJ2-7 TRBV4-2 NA TGTGCCAGCAGCCAAGATCTGGGTAGCGGCTCCTACGAGCAGTACTTC CASSQDLGSGSYEQYF
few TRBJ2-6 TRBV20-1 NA TGCAGTGCTAGACCCCGCTCTGGGGCCAACGTCCTGACTTTC CSARPRSGANVLTF
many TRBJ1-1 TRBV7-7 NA TGTGCCAGCAGCTTAGACGTGAACACTGAAGCTTTCTTT CASSLDVNTEAFF
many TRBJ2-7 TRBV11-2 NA TGTGCCAGCAGCATCCTCCGGAGCTACGAGCAGTACTTC CASSILRSYEQYF
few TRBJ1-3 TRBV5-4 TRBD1 TGTGCCAGCAGCCCCAGGGGGGGACAGGCATCTGGAAACACCATATATTTT CASSPRGGQASGNTIYF
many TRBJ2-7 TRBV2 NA TGTGCCAGCAGTGATCAATCCTCACTACACGAGCAGTACTTC CASSDQSSLHEQYF
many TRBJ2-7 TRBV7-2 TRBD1 TGTGCCAGCAGCCCCCTGGGACAGTCCTCCTACGAGCAGTACTTC CASSPLGQSSYEQYF
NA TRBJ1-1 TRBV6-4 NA TGTGCCAGCAGTCAACGGACGAACACTGAAGCTTTCTTT CASSQRTNTEAFF
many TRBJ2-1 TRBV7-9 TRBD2 TGTGCCAGCAGCCCGACCGGGATACTAGCGGGAGGGATAAATGAGCAGTTCTTC CASSPTGILAGGINEQFF
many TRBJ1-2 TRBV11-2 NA TGTGCCAGCAGTACTACGGACCCCGGCGTCACCTTC CASSTTDPGVTF
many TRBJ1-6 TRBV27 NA TGTGCCAGCAGTCTCCTTACTCGACAGAGCTATAATTCACCCCTCCACTTT CASSLLTRQSYNSPLHF
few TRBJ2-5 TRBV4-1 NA TGCGCCAGCAGCCAAGTTTGGGGGAAGGGTGAAAAGACCCAGTACTTC CASSQVWGKGEKTQYF
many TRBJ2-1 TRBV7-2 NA TGTGCCAGCAGCCCTAAAACTAGGGACTACAATGAGCAGTTCTTC CASSPKTRDYNEQFF
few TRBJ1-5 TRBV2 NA TGTGCCAGCAGCCAGGGGATAGCAAATCAGCCCCAGCATTTT CASSQGIANQPQHF
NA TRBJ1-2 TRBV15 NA TGTGCCACCAGCAGACCAGATGTCGGCAAGGGGATTGGCTACACCTTC CATSRPDVGKGIGYTF
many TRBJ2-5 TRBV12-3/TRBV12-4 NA TGTGCCAGCAGTCACTCCTCCCAGGCGGCCCAGTACTTC CASSHSSQAAQYF
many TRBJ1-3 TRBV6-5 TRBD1 TGTGCCAGCAGTCCCGGACAGGGCCACTCTGGAAACACCATATATTTT CASSPGQGHSGNTIYF
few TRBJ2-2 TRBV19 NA TGTGCCAGTAGTATGACAGCTCACACCGGGGAGCTGTTTTTT CASSMTAHTGELFF
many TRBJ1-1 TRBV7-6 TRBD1 TGTGCCAGCAGCGACAGGGTGAACACTGAAGCTTTCTTT CASSDRVNTEAFF
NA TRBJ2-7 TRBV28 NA TGTGCCAGCAGTTTAACGGCAGTTAGCTCCTACGAGCAGTACTTC CASSLTAVSSYEQYF
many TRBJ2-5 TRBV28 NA TGTGCCAGCAGTTTACGAAGGCAGACGATTCGAGAGACCCAGTACTTC CASSLRRQTIRETQYF
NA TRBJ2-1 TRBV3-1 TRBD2 TGTGCCAGCAGCCAAGTCCACCCGGGACTAGCGGGAGTCCCCTACAATGAGCAGTTCTTC CASSQVHPGLAGVPYNEQFF
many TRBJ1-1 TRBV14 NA TGTGCCAGCAGCCTCAAGGGTAAAGCTTTCTTT CASSLKGKAFF
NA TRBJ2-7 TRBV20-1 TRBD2 TGCAGTGGAGCCCCATCCGGGAGGGTCTACGAGCAGTACTTC CSGAPSGRVYEQYF
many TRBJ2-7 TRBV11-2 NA TGTGCCAGCAGCTTTTGGGGAGAGGAGTCCGAGCAGTACTTC CASSFWGEESEQYF
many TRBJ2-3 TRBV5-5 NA TGTGCCAGCAGCTTTGGCGCGGGACCACATAGCACAGATACGCAGTATTTT CASSFGAGPHSTDTQYF
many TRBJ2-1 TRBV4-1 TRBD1 TGCGCCAGCAGCCAGCGGAGGGTCCAGGGGGCCGACAATGAGCAGTTCTTC CASSQRRVQGADNEQFF
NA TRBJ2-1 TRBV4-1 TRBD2 TGCGCCAGCAGCCAAAGGATCCTAGCGGTGAGCTCCTACAATGAGCAGTTCTTC CASSQRILAVSSYNEQFF
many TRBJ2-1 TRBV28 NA TGTGCCAGCAGTCCCCTGGGTGGCGAGCAGTTCTTC CASSPLGGEQFF